These T cell receptor beta chains were read from a single sample in a study of identifying expanded T cells in peripheral blood. Data came from immunoSEQ multiplex PCR; TCRdb stores just in-frame clones and leaves some out. This table has tens of thousands of clones, about nine tenths appearing once. The specimen sequenced was blood. The receptors were sampled from a person aged 18 to 70 in good health. Each CDR3 is given with its conserved first and last residue. Fields, in order: clone size, J gene, D gene, V gene, CDR3 protein, CDR3 DNA. The D gene is left open where the match is weak. Part of the rows lack a size; the others show once, few, many or a class for expanded clones.

clone_size: once
j_call: TRBJ1-2
d_call: .
v_call: TRBV10-2
cdr3_aa: CASSGGAVYGYTF
cdr3_nt: TGCGCCAGCAGTGGGGGGGCAGTCTATGGCTACACCTTC

clone_size: .
j_call: TRBJ2-7
d_call: TRBD2
v_call: TRBV5-8
cdr3_aa: CASESGRSSYEQYF
cdr3_nt: TGTGCCAGCGAGAGCGGGAGAAGCTCCTACGAGCAGTACTTC

clone_size: .
j_call: TRBJ2-5
d_call: .
v_call: TRBV7-2
cdr3_aa: CASRGSYQETQYF
cdr3_nt: TGTGCCAGCCGGGGGAGTTACCAAGAGACCCAGTACTTC

clone_size: .
j_call: TRBJ1-2
d_call: .
v_call: TRBV7-2
cdr3_aa: CASSPSVGTVYGYTF
cdr3_nt: TGTGCCAGCAGTCCCTCGGTTGGGACGGTATATGGCTACACCTTC

clone_size: many
j_call: TRBJ1-5
d_call: .
v_call: TRBV2
cdr3_aa: CASSTQEDQPQHF
cdr3_nt: TGTGCCAGCAGTACCCAAGAGGATCAGCCCCAGCATTTT

clone_size: .
j_call: TRBJ2-5
d_call: .
v_call: TRBV5-1
cdr3_aa: CASSLSGVRHTQYF
cdr3_nt: TGCGCCAGCAGCTTGTCTGGGGTCCGCCATACCCAGTACTTC

clone_size: .
j_call: TRBJ1-1
d_call: TRBD1
v_call: TRBV6-6
cdr3_aa: CASSPGTGNTEAFF
cdr3_nt: TGTGCCAGCAGCCCCGGGACAGGGAACACTGAAGCTTTCTTT

clone_size: .
j_call: TRBJ1-2
d_call: .
v_call: TRBV19
cdr3_aa: CASSISGQIYGYTF
cdr3_nt: TGTGCCAGTAGTATTTCTGGACAGATCTATGGCTACACCTTC

clone_size: .
j_call: TRBJ2-3
d_call: .
v_call: TRBV19
cdr3_aa: CASSIKDRVTDTQYF
cdr3_nt: TGTGCCAGTAGTATAAAGGACCGTGTCACAGATACGCAGTATTTT

clone_size: .
j_call: TRBJ2-7
d_call: TRBD2
v_call: TRBV11-2
cdr3_aa: CASSFNGRSHEQYF
cdr3_nt: TGTGCCAGCAGCTTCAACGGGAGGAGCCACGAGCAGTACTTC

clone_size: .
j_call: TRBJ2-4
d_call: .
v_call: TRBV4-1
cdr3_aa: CASSQGTAAKNIQYF
cdr3_nt: TGCGCCAGCAGCCAAGGGACAGCAGCCAAAAACATTCAGTACTTC

clone_size: .
j_call: TRBJ1-3
d_call: .
v_call: TRBV7-2
cdr3_aa: CASSSGQTGDF
cdr3_nt: TGTGCCAGCAGCTCCGGACAGACGGGAGATTTT

clone_size: .
j_call: TRBJ1-1
d_call: .
v_call: TRBV18
cdr3_aa: CASSPPVNTEAFF
cdr3_nt: TGTGCCAGCTCACCTCCGGTGAACACTGAAGCTTTCTTT

clone_size: .
j_call: TRBJ1-1
d_call: .
v_call: TRBV7-2
cdr3_aa: CASIQRGNTEAFF
cdr3_nt: TGTGCCAGCATCCAAAGGGGGAACACTGAAGCTTTCTTT

clone_size: .
j_call: TRBJ2-2
d_call: .
v_call: TRBV4-2
cdr3_aa: CASSQRGWRGSTGELFF
cdr3_nt: TGTGCCAGCAGCCAGCGTGGGTGGCGGGGAAGTACCGGGGAGCTGTTTTTT

clone_size: .
j_call: TRBJ2-2
d_call: .
v_call: TRBV7-8
cdr3_aa: CASSLDRNGELFF
cdr3_nt: TGTGCCAGCAGCTTGGACCGGAACGGGGAGCTGTTTTTT

clone_size: .
j_call: TRBJ2-7
d_call: TRBD1
v_call: TRBV23-1
cdr3_aa: CARAGQGSSYEQYF
cdr3_nt: TGCGCCAGAGCGGGACAGGGGTCCTCCTACGAGCAGTACTTC

clone_size: .
j_call: TRBJ2-1
d_call: .
v_call: TRBV7-8
cdr3_aa: CASSRVGGGSGNEQFF
cdr3_nt: TGTGCCAGCAGTCGGGTCGGAGGGGGGTCGGGCAATGAGCAGTTCTTC

clone_size: once
j_call: TRBJ1-1
d_call: .
v_call: TRBV6-1
cdr3_aa: CASRENMNTEAFF
cdr3_nt: TGTGCCAGCAGAGAGAATATGAACACTGAAGCTTTCTTT

clone_size: once
j_call: TRBJ2-1
d_call: TRBD2
v_call: TRBV19
cdr3_aa: CASNNIAGEDEQFF
cdr3_nt: TGTGCCAGTAATAATATAGCGGGAGAGGATGAGCAGTTCTTC

clone_size: .
j_call: TRBJ1-3
d_call: .
v_call: TRBV4-3
cdr3_aa: CASSQDQGSGNTIYF
cdr3_nt: TGCGCCAGCAGCCAAGATCAGGGCTCTGGAAACACCATATATTTT

clone_size: once
j_call: TRBJ2-7
d_call: TRBD1
v_call: TRBV6-6
cdr3_aa: CASADRGPYYEQYF
cdr3_nt: TGTGCCAGCGCCGACAGGGGGCCTTACTACGAGCAGTACTTC

clone_size: once
j_call: TRBJ1-1
d_call: .
v_call: TRBV29-1
cdr3_aa: CSVAKGNTEAFF
cdr3_nt: TGCAGCGTGGCAAAGGGGAACACTGAAGCTTTCTTT

clone_size: .
j_call: TRBJ2-1
d_call: .
v_call: TRBV14
cdr3_aa: CASSREMQSEQFF
cdr3_nt: TGTGCCAGCAGCCGAGAAATGCAAAGTGAGCAGTTCTTC

clone_size: once
j_call: TRBJ2-7
d_call: .
v_call: TRBV6-5
cdr3_aa: CASSYFQGRREQYF
cdr3_nt: TGTGCCAGCAGTTACTTCCAGGGAAGGCGCGAGCAGTACTTC

clone_size: .
j_call: TRBJ2-7
d_call: .
v_call: TRBV7-7
cdr3_aa: CASSLGGPPYEQYF
cdr3_nt: TGTGCTAGCAGCTTAGGGGGACCGCCCTACGAGCAGTACTTC

clone_size: .
j_call: TRBJ1-1
d_call: .
v_call: TRBV6-5
cdr3_aa: CASSRPPAARTEAFF
cdr3_nt: TGTGCCAGCAGCCGCCCCCCAGCTGCGAGGACTGAAGCTTTCTTT

clone_size: .
j_call: TRBJ1-1
d_call: .
v_call: TRBV2
cdr3_aa: CASSVLRVNTEAFF
cdr3_nt: TGTGCCAGCAGTGTCCTGAGGGTGAACACTGAAGCTTTCTTT

clone_size: .
j_call: TRBJ1-5
d_call: TRBD1
v_call: TRBV15
cdr3_aa: CATGQGNQPQHF
cdr3_nt: TGTGCCACCGGACAGGGCAATCAGCCCCAGCATTTT

clone_size: .
j_call: TRBJ2-7
d_call: .
v_call: TRBV7-2
cdr3_aa: CASSLVVQYEQYF
cdr3_nt: TGTGCCAGCAGCTTAGTAGTCCAGTACGAGCAGTACTTC

clone_size: few
j_call: TRBJ1-6
d_call: TRBD1
v_call: TRBV5-1
cdr3_aa: CASSLTGGKSPLHF
cdr3_nt: TGCGCCAGCAGCCTCACAGGGGGGAAGTCACCCCTCCACTTT

clone_size: once
j_call: TRBJ1-2
d_call: .
v_call: TRBV14
cdr3_aa: CASSLEPGEVYGYTF
cdr3_nt: TGTGCCAGCAGCCTCGAACCCGGAGAGGTGTATGGCTACACCTTC

clone_size: .
j_call: TRBJ2-3
d_call: .
v_call: TRBV18
cdr3_aa: CASSPRGTYTDTQYF
cdr3_nt: TGTGCCAGCTCACCGAGGGGGACATACACAGATACGCAGTATTTT

clone_size: .
j_call: TRBJ2-1
d_call: .
v_call: TRBV25-1
cdr3_aa: CASREGGPRSSYNEQFF
cdr3_nt: TGTGCCAGCAGAGAGGGGGGACCCAGGAGCTCCTACAATGAGCAGTTCTTC

clone_size: .
j_call: TRBJ2-1
d_call: .
v_call: TRBV10-3
cdr3_aa: CAISDLASEQFF
cdr3_nt: TGTGCCATCAGTGACCTGGCGAGTGAGCAGTTCTTC

clone_size: .
j_call: TRBJ1-3
d_call: TRBD1
v_call: TRBV6-6
cdr3_aa: CASSRGTGGVNTIYF
cdr3_nt: TGTGCCAGCAGTCGCGGGACAGGGGGTGTAAACACCATATATTTT

clone_size: .
j_call: TRBJ2-1
d_call: .
v_call: TRBV4-3
cdr3_aa: CASSQEGGGSVGEQFF
cdr3_nt: TGCGCCAGCAGCCAAGAGGGGGGCGGGAGTGTCGGTGAGCAGTTCTTC

clone_size: .
j_call: TRBJ1-1
d_call: .
v_call: TRBV13
cdr3_aa: CASSRITLNTEAFF
cdr3_nt: TGTGCCAGCAGTCGTATTACCCTGAACACTGAAGCTTTCTTT

clone_size: .
j_call: TRBJ1-1
d_call: .
v_call: TRBV6-6
cdr3_aa: CASSRPGLAEAFF
cdr3_nt: TGTGCCAGCAGTAGACCAGGACTTGCAGAAGCTTTCTTT

clone_size: .
j_call: TRBJ2-3
d_call: .
v_call: TRBV5-1
cdr3_aa: CASSLAPWLSAGSDTQYF
cdr3_nt: TGCGCCAGCAGCTTGGCCCCGTGGCTCAGCGCCGGGTCAGATACGCAGTATTTT

clone_size: once
j_call: TRBJ2-2
d_call: .
v_call: TRBV7-2
cdr3_aa: CASRLGLDIGELFF
cdr3_nt: TGTGCCAGCAGATTAGGTCTAGATATCGGGGAGCTGTTTTTT

clone_size: .
j_call: TRBJ2-4
d_call: .
v_call: TRBV5-1
cdr3_aa: CASSLAGTKGGNIQYF
cdr3_nt: TGCGCCAGCAGCTTGGCTGGGACCAAAGGGGGAAACATTCAGTACTTC